A selection of T cell receptor beta chains follows, all from one sample in a study of cytomegalovirus exposure and HLA in healthy donors. Clones were sequenced by immunoSEQ multiplex PCR, and TCRdb holds only the in-frame ones, with some missing. This sample has around 140,000 clones; 82% occur once, and the top ten carry under 2%. Material for sequencing was PBMCs. Receptors originate from a woman aged 40 to 50 in good health and CMV-seronegative. Each CDR3 is given with its conserved first and last residue. D genes are given only for firm matches. Expanded clones are given a class, and other clones once, few, many or no size at all.

CDR3 length	V gene	J gene	D gene	clone size	CDR3 protein	CDR3 DNA
14	TRBV21-1	TRBJ1-2	.	few	CASSKCTGLGGYTF	TGTGCCAGCAGCAAATGCACAGGGTTGGGCGGCTACACCTTC
16	TRBV6-5	TRBJ2-3	TRBD2	.	CASSSWTSGLTDTQYF	TGTGCCAGCAGTTCTTGGACTAGCGGCCTCACAGATACGCAGTATTTT
13	TRBV11-2	TRBJ1-1	.	.	CASTNRGGPEAFF	TGTGCCAGCACCAACCGGGGGGGCCCTGAAGCTTTCTTT
13	TRBV5-8	TRBJ1-1	.	.	CASSLNSNTEAFF	TGTGCCAGCAGCTTAAATTCAAACACTGAAGCTTTCTTT
13	TRBV28	TRBJ2-7	TRBD1	.	CASSLQGAYEQYF	TGTGCCAGCAGTTTACAGGGGGCCTACGAGCAGTACTTC
17	TRBV10-1	TRBJ2-3	TRBD2	.	CASSPGQKVAGADTRYF	TGCGCCAGCTCCCCGGGACAGAAAGTAGCGGGAGCAGATACGCGGTATTTT
20	TRBV23-1	TRBJ2-7	TRBD2	.	CASSHPPGRPGLAVYYEQYF	TGCGCCAGCAGTCATCCGCCGGGACGGCCGGGACTAGCGGTCTACTACGAGCAGTACTTC
13	TRBV30	TRBJ1-3	.	few	CAQPGVAGNTIYF	TGTGCCCAACCCGGGGTGGCCGGAAACACCATATATTTT
18	TRBV15	TRBJ2-7	TRBD2	.	CATSSRLLGLAGVGKQYF	TGTGCCACCAGCTCCCGACTGTTAGGACTAGCGGGAGTCGGAAAGCAGTACTTC
15	TRBV7-2	TRBJ1-5	TRBD1	.	CASSWGQVGRQPQHF	TGTGCCAGCAGCTGGGGACAGGTGGGGCGTCAGCCCCAGCATTTT
11	TRBV28	TRBJ2-7	.	.	CASRRPYEQYF	TGTGCCAGCAGGCGGCCCTACGAGCAGTACTTC
18	TRBV28	TRBJ2-6	.	.	CASSKVEGALAGANVLTF	TGTGCCAGCAGTAAGGTGGAAGGAGCCCTAGCTGGGGCCAACGTCCTGACTTTC
13	TRBV5-1	TRBJ2-7	.	.	CASSSVASYEQYF	TGCGCCAGCAGCTCCGTGGCCTCCTACGAGCAGTACTTC
16	TRBV30	TRBJ2-4	.	.	CAWSGGGRMHKNIQYF	TGTGCCTGGAGCGGCGGCGGCAGAATGCACAAAAACATTCAGTACTTC
15	TRBV27	TRBJ2-5	TRBD1	.	CASSFHGQGRETQYF	TGTGCCAGCAGTTTCCACGGACAGGGACGGGAGACCCAGTACTTC
15	TRBV5-5	TRBJ1-2	TRBD1	.	CASSLGTGVGDGYTF	TGTGCCAGCAGCTTGGGGACAGGCGTAGGAGATGGCTACACCTTC
16	TRBV12-5	TRBJ2-1	TRBD2	.	CASGTALAPTYNEQFF	TGTGCTAGTGGTACTGCACTAGCGCCGACCTACAATGAGCAGTTCTTC
13	TRBV19	TRBJ2-5	.	.	CASRVRGGETQYF	TGTGCCAGTAGGGTCAGAGGGGGAGAGACCCAGTACTTC
15	TRBV10-3	TRBJ2-1	TRBD2	few	CAISETSGRVDEQFF	TGTGCCATCAGTGAAACTAGCGGGAGGGTCGATGAGCAGTTCTTC
16	TRBV7-9	TRBJ2-1	TRBD2	few	CASSPRSAGVVNEQFF	TGTGCCAGCAGCCCTCGGTCAGCGGGAGTTGTGAATGAGCAGTTCTTC
15	TRBV19	TRBJ1-2	.	.	CASSIGIHSNYGYTF	TGTGCCAGTAGTATCGGGATCCATTCTAACTATGGCTACACCTTC
13	TRBV4-3	TRBJ1-5	.	.	CASSQDSNQPQHF	TGCGCCAGCAGCCAAGACTCCAATCAGCCCCAGCATTTT
15	TRBV7-6	TRBJ2-1	.	.	CASSLFSGRYNEQFF	TGTGCCAGCAGCTTATTCAGCGGGCGCTACAATGAGCAGTTCTTC
11	TRBV20-1	TRBJ1-2	.	.	CSAGANSGYTF	TGCAGTGCAGGGGCGAATAGCGGCTACACCTTC
15	TRBV9	TRBJ2-5	.	.	CASSVAMDFQETQYF	TGTGCCAGCAGCGTAGCTATGGACTTCCAAGAGACCCAGTACTTC
15	TRBV2	TRBJ2-3	TRBD2	.	CASTPLAGLGYTQYF	TGTGCCAGTACCCCCTTAGCGGGTCTGGGGTATACGCAGTATTTT
14	TRBV7-2	TRBJ2-5	TRBD2	.	CASSLTSGQETQYF	TGTGCCAGCAGCTTGACTAGCGGTCAAGAGACCCAGTACTTC
15	TRBV6-6	TRBJ2-1	TRBD1	.	CASSPTGGGYNEQFF	TGTGCCAGCAGTCCGACAGGGGGGGGTTACAATGAGCAGTTCTTC
13	TRBV5-5	TRBJ1-1	.	.	CASTHWGVTEAFF	TGTGCCAGCACCCATTGGGGGGTCACTGAAGCTTTCTTT
13	TRBV7-6	TRBJ1-2	TRBD1	few	CASSVDRDYGYTF	TGTGCCAGCAGCGTAGACAGGGACTATGGCTACACCTTC
17	TRBV7-2	TRBJ2-7	TRBD2	.	CASSLNALGLADYEQYF	TGTGCCAGCAGCTTGAACGCCTTGGGACTAGCGGACTACGAGCAGTACTTC
18	TRBV18	TRBJ2-7	.	.	CASSQRGQAGGRSYEQYF	TGTGCCAGCTCACAACGAGGGCAGGCCGGGGGTAGGTCCTACGAGCAGTACTTC
14	TRBV5-1	TRBJ2-2	.	.	CASSLDSTTGELFF	TGCGCCAGCAGCTTGGACTCAACCACCGGGGAGCTGTTTTTT